One TCR beta chain is described in this entry. The V gene's germline CDR1 is SNHLY and CDR2 FYNNEI. The ends were cut back, 8 bases at V and 0 bases at J, with 14 bases in the middle. This CDR3 spans 14 amino acids. This record belongs to a study of technical replicates of blood from a few donors. Profiled with immunoSEQ multiplex PCR; TCRdb holds only in-frame clones, not every one. The sample has over 70,000 clones, about 97% seen once. The sequence came from a human donor in good health. This sequence joins TRBV2 and TRBJ2-7, with a weak D call TRBD1 (6 bases). Sequenced sample: T cells isolated from PBMCs. The CDR3 nucleotides are TGTGCCAGCGCGCGGACAGCTAGCTCCTACGAGCAGTACTTC. Translated, it gives CASARTASSYEQYF.